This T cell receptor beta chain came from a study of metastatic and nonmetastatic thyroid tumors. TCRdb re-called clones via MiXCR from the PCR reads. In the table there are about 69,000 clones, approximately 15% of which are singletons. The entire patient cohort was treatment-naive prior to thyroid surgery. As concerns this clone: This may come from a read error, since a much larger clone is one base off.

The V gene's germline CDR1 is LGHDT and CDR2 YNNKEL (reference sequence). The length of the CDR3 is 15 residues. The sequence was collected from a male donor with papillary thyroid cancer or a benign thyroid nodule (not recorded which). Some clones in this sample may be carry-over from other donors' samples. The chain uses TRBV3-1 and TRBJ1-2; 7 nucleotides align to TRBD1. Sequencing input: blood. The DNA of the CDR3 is TGTTCCAGCAGCCAAGCGACAGGGCATCGAGGCGGCTACACCTTC. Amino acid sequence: CSSSQATGHRGGYTF.